The 29 T cell receptor beta chains listed next were all sequenced from one sample in a study of low-dose radiotherapy and immunotherapy resistance in tumors. The time point here: after trial treatment. Regarding treatment: LDRT plus nivolumab, ipilimumab, low-dose cyclophosphamide and aspirin (RACIN trial). Both TCRalpha and TCRbeta chains were reverse transcribed with V-gene-specific primers. TCRs were amplified for 15 to 25 PCR cycles with a constant-region primer and V-primer adapter. TCRdb reprocessed the reads with MiXCR, giving one entry per CDR3 protein. The repertoire has under 75,000 distinct CDR3 sequences, about 23% of them found once; the top ten carry under 7%. This specimen consisted of PBMCs, obtained after low-dose radiotherapy plus immunotherapy. Receptors originate from a male donor with prostate cancer.

The J gene is TRBJ2-7, the V gene TRBV28; 9 bases agree with TRBD2. The CDR3 covers 19 residues. Germline loops: CDR1 MDHEN, CDR2 SYDVKM. V lost 3 bases, J lost 2 bases, and 17 bases stayed unmatched. Written as DNA, the CDR3 is TGTGCCAGCAGTTTCCCCGGGGGCGCCGGCGGGAGGGACGCCTACGAGCAGTACTTC. Amino acid sequence: CASSFPGGAGGRDAYEQYF.

V gene TRBV5-1 combines with J gene TRBJ2-7, with D possibly being TRBD1 (5 bases). V lost 5 bases, J lost 6 bases, and 24 bases lay in between. Germline lookup yields CDR1 SGHRS and CDR2 YFSETQ. The CDR3 has 16 amino acids. The DNA for the CDR3 is TGCGCCAGCAGGCGGCAACCAACAGGAGCCCCGGCCGAGCAGTACTTC. Its protein product is CASRRQPTGAPAEQYF.

This clonotype was found a few times. The J gene is TRBJ2-7, the V gene TRBV28, with D unresolved. The CDR3 loop spans 12 amino acids. The germline V gene has CDR1 MDHEN and CDR2 SYDVKM. V shed 6 bases and J shed 0 bases, with 6 bases lying between them. CDR3: CASRSDSYEQYF. In DNA form, the CDR3 reads TGTGCCAGCAGGTCCGACTCCTACGAGCAGTACTTC.

The CDR3 DNA reads as TGCGCCAGCAGCTGGGAACAGTCCCCCCCCTACGAGCAGTACTTC. Translated, it gives CASSWEQSPPYEQYF. The rearrangement uses TRBV5-1 and TRBJ2-7, with D unclear. This CDR3 has 15 residues. V lost 3 bases and J 2 bases, leaving 15 bases between the germline ends. In germline, CDR1 is SGHRS, CDR2 YFSETQ.

In its sample, this clonotype was seen many times. This chain uses TRBV20-1 with TRBJ2-7, with D maybe TRBD1 (7 bases). With 2 bases removed from V and 7 bases from J, the gap between germline ends came to 24 bases. Germline CDR1 DFQATT, CDR2 SNEGSKA (reference sequence). The CDR3 extends over 16 amino acids. The CDR3 DNA reads TGCAGTGCTAGAAGGTCCCCTAATGAGGCAGGGGGGGAGCAGTACTTC. Its translation: CSARRSPNEAGGEQYF.

This clonotype was detected ten times or more. The V call is TRBV3-1, the J call TRBJ2-1; D tentatively reads TRBD1 or TRBD2 (6 bases each). Germline CDR1 reads LGHDT; CDR2 reads YNNKEL (reference sequence). This CDR3 comprises 16 residues. Deletions cut 4 bases from V and 8 bases from J, with 21 bases between. The CDR3 reads CASSRFEGGIAHEQFF. The CDR3 nucleotides read TGTGCCAGCAGCCGTTTCGAGGGGGGTATCGCACATGAGCAGTTCTTC.

In its sample, this clonotype was seen many times. The V and J genes are TRBV28 and TRBJ2-2; TRBD1 agrees at 8 bases. CDR3 length: 14 amino acids. Per germline, CDR1 MDHEN and CDR2 SYDVKM. Trimming removed 3 bases from V and 6 bases from J; junction bases left unmatched: 3. The CDR3 DNA reads TGTGCCAGCAGTTTCACAGGGGGTTCCGGGGAGCTGTTTTTT. Amino acids: CASSFTGGSGELFF.

The V call is TRBV2, the J call TRBJ2-1, with 7 bases lining up with TRBD1. From germline, CDR1 is SNHLY and CDR2 FYNNEI. V was clipped by 4 bases and J by 2 bases; unmatched bases: 5. The CDR3 has 15 residues. CDR3 coding DNA: TGTGCCAGCAGTGTCTACAGGGGCGCCTACAATGAGCAGTTCTTC. It encodes CASSVYRGAYNEQFF.

This clonotype was recorded only once. It differs at one base from a far larger clone, so likely a read error. The rearrangement links TRBV2 to TRBJ2-7; perhaps TRBD2 as D (5 bases). Trimming pared 6 bases from V and 7 bases from J, leaving 19 bases between. The CDR3 totals 14 residues. The V gene's germline CDR1 is SNHLY and CDR2 FYNNEI. CDR3 sequence reads: CASSWASRDNEQYF. In DNA, the CDR3 is TGTGCCAGCAGCTGGGCTAGCCGAGACAATGAGCAGTACTTC. Using reference TRBV2 and TRBJ2-7 for the parts outside the CDR3, the full variable domain is EPEVTQTPSHQVTQMGQEVILRCVPISNHLYFYWYRQILGQKVEFLVSFYNNEISEKSEIFDDQFSVERPDGSNFTLKIRSTKLEDSAMYFCASSWASRDNEQYFGPGTRLTVT.

This clonotype was found many times. The CDR3 loop reads CSAGNRGTMNTEAFF. CDR3 DNA: TGCAGTGCTGGGAACAGGGGGACCATGAACACTGAAGCTTTCTTT. The chain uses TRBV20-1 and TRBJ1-1; 8 nucleotides agree with TRBD1. The CDR3 runs to 15 residues. Germline assignment: CDR1 DFQATT and CDR2 SNEGSKA (reference sequence). The junction had 8 bases not matched to a gene; V was cut back by 5 bases and J by 0 bases.

The rearrangement joins TRBV20-1 to TRBJ2-3; D is tentatively TRBD1 or TRBD2 (6 bases each). The germline gives CDR1 DFQATT, CDR2 SNEGSKA (reference sequence). This CDR3 has 13 residues. The CDR3 region is CSPRPGAADTQYF. DNA for the CDR3: TGCAGCCCCAGGCCGGGGGCGGCAGATACGCAGTATTTT.

This clonotype was recorded many times. V is TRBV7-6 and J is TRBJ1-1; TRBD1 aligns across 7 bases. V shed 5 bases, J shed 0 bases, and the junction held 3 bases outside the gene matches. In germline, CDR1 is SGHVS, CDR2 FNYEAQ. The CDR3 length is 14 residues. The CDR3 nucleotides are TGTGCCAGCAGCACGGGACAGATGAACACTGAAGCTTTCTTT. This sequence encodes CASSTGQMNTEAFF.

This clonotype has just a few counts. CDR3 region: CASTQVAGRRETQYF. CDR3 DNA: TGTGCCAGCACTCAGGTAGCGGGGAGACGAGAGACCCAGTACTTC. The rearrangement links TRBV6-8 to TRBJ2-5, with 8 bases aligning to TRBD2. Germline CDR1 and CDR2: MNHGY and SAAAGT. With 7 bases clipped from V and 4 bases from J, the junction kept 11 bases outside the gene matches. This CDR3 comprises 15 residues.

There are a few counts of this clonotype. A read error is the likely source, as a far larger clone sits one nucleotide away. The genes are TRBV6-2 or TRBV6-3 and TRBJ2-1; D is possibly TRBD2 (6 bases). V was pared by 8 bases and J by 13 bases, with 24 bases between. Germline assignment: CDR1 MNHEY and CDR2 SVGEGT. The CDR3 sequence is 14 residues long. CDR3 region: CASGTRRSQETQFF. In DNA, the CDR3 is TGTGCCAGCGGGACTCGGCGGAGCCAAGAGACCCAGTTCTTC.

The table lists this clonotype with a few counts. The gene calls are TRBV13 and TRBJ2-3; 11 nucleotides line up with TRBD2. The junction had 13 bases not matched to a gene; V was cut back by 5 bases and J by 6 bases. Germline CDR1 is PRHDT and CDR2 is FYEKMQ (reference sequence). This CDR3 has 17 amino acids. DNA of the CDR3: TGTGCCAGCAGCAAAGCCGGGACTAGCGGACCCGTGGATACGCAGTATTTT. The encoded protein is CASSKAGTSGPVDTQYF.

In this sample, this clonotype turned up a few times. This rearrangement joins TRBV28 to TRBJ1-2; D is possibly TRBD1 (6 bases). CDR3 length equals 16 residues. Germline V gene data show CDR1 as MDHEN and CDR2 as SYDVKM. Trimming stripped 3 bases from V and 8 bases from J, with 22 bases between. CDR3 in amino acids: CASSFTLQGAYLGYTF. The CDR3 DNA reads TGTGCCAGCAGTTTCACCCTACAGGGAGCATATTTAGGCTACACCTTC.

The chain is built from TRBV27 and TRBJ2-1, with no clear D. There are 14 residues in the CDR3. CDR1 and CDR2 from the germline V gene are MNHEY and SMNVEV (reference sequence). The V end was cut by 5 bases, the J end by 7 bases, with 15 bases between. The CDR3: CASSPRFDPNEQFF. Written as DNA, the CDR3 is TGTGCCAGCAGTCCACGGTTCGACCCGAATGAGCAGTTCTTC.

In its sample, this clonotype was seen many times. V and J are TRBV5-1 and TRBJ2-2; no reliable D call. Trimming shortened V by 3 bases and J by 1 base, and 10 bases separated the two germline ends. The CDR3 length is 15 residues. CDR1 and CDR2 (germline): SGHRS, YFSETQ. Here the CDR3 reads CASSYNQGNTGELFF. The CDR3 DNA reads as TGCGCCAGCAGCTACAATCAAGGGAACACCGGGGAGCTGTTTTTT.

In this sample, this clonotype turned up many times. The V call is TRBV7-2, the J call TRBJ2-3; possibly TRBD1 or TRBD2 for D (5 bases each). CDR3 length equals 13 residues. The germline gives CDR1 SGHTA, CDR2 FQGNSA. V lost 5 bases and J lost 5, with 11 bases in between. The CDR3 DNA reads TGTGCCAGCAGCCCCTCGGGGCAAGATACGCAGTATTTT. It codes for CASSPSGQDTQYF.

About this clonotype itself: A single base is all that separates this from a far larger clone, so a read error is likely. The chain carries TRBV27 and TRBJ2-1; D ambiguous. CDR3 length: 14 amino acids. V was cut by 3 bases and J by 10 bases, with 16 bases left in between. The germline gives CDR1 MNHEY, CDR2 SMNVEV (reference sequence). The CDR3 is CASSFKGKSYEQFF. The CDR3 coding sequence is TGTGCCAGCAGTTTCAAGGGCAAGTCCTACGAGCAGTTCTTC.

By share of the sample, this clonotype is medium-sized. The V call is TRBV29-1, the J call TRBJ2-1, with 9 bases matching TRBD1. From germline, CDR1 is SQVTM and CDR2 ANQGSEA. After removal of 3 bases from V and 6 bases from J, the junction contained 12 bases not matched to a gene. The CDR3 spans 16 residues. The CDR3 nucleotides are TGCAGCGTTGATTCTGGTGGGACAGGGCGTTCCAATGAGCAGTTCTTC. Amino acids: CSVDSGGTGRSNEQFF.

The chain couples TRBV14 to TRBJ2-3; D ambiguous. The CDR3 consists of 13 residues. In germline, CDR1 is SGHDN, CDR2 FVKESK. V dropped 1 base and J dropped 6 bases, with 8 bases sitting between them. DNA for the CDR3: TGTGCCAGCAGCCAAGCTTTGTTGGATACGCAGTATTTT. This codes for CASSQALLDTQYF. Using reference TRBV14 and TRBJ2-3 for the parts outside the CDR3, the full variable domain is EAGVTQFPSHSVIEKGQTVTLRCDPISGHDNLYWYRRVMGKEIKFLLHFVKESKQDESGMPNNRFLAERTGGTYSTLKVQPAELEDSGVYFCASSQALLDTQYFGPGTRLTVL.

This clonotype was seen ten or more times. The chain joins TRBV7-9 to TRBJ2-3; a possible D gene is TRBD2 (5 bases). Germline V gene sequence: CDR1 SEHNR, CDR2 FQNEAQ (reference sequence). The V gene lost 8 bases and the J gene lost 1 base, with 13 bases spanning the gap. This CDR3 is built from 14 residues. The CDR3 reads CASARRSGTDTQYF. Written as DNA, the CDR3 is TGTGCCAGCGCCCGGAGGTCAGGCACAGATACGCAGTATTTT.

Notes on this clonotype: It is likely a read error: a sequence one base away is far more abundant. The rearrangement uses TRBV29-1 and TRBJ2-1; D is uncertain. The CDR3 covers 11 residues. The germline V and J ends were trimmed by 0 bases and 10 bases, with 7 bases remaining between them. Germline values: CDR1 SQVTM, CDR2 ANQGSEA. This CDR3 reads CSVEEQVEQFF. The CDR3 DNA reads TGCAGCGTTGAAGAGCAGGTGGAGCAGTTCTTC.

At least ten counts were recorded for this clonotype. The chain combines TRBV19 with TRBJ1-1, with D possibly TRBD1 on 6 matching bases. Trimming took off 4 bases at V and 1 base at J, with 10 bases between the two ends. Germline lookup yields CDR1 LNHDA and CDR2 SQIVND (reference sequence). This CDR3 region has 14 residues. The CDR3 spells CASSTQGQNTEAFF. CDR3 nucleotides: TGTGCCAGTAGTACTCAGGGACAGAACACTGAAGCTTTCTTT. The complete variable domain, with remaining parts taken from reference TRBV19 and TRBJ1-1, reads DGGITQSPKYLFRKEGQNVTLSCEQNLNHDAMYWYRQDPGQGLRLIYYSQIVNDFQKGDIAEGYSVSREKKESFPLTVTSAQKNPTAFYLCASSTQGQNTEAFFGQGTRLTVV.

This clonotype was found many times. The CDR3 here is CASRPYREQNTGELFF. The CDR3 DNA sequence: TGTGCCAGCAGGCCGTACAGAGAGCAGAACACCGGGGAGCTGTTTTTT. This sequence joins TRBV6-6 and TRBJ2-2; D uncertain. Germline CDR1 reads MNHNY; CDR2 reads SVGAGI (reference sequence). The CDR3 runs to 16 residues. V gave up 6 bases and J gave up 1 base, with 15 bases separating them.

This clonotype was seen more than once but under ten times. The chain couples TRBV26 to TRBJ2-1; the table's D gene call, TRBD1, was not cross checked with the DNA. TRBV26 is a pseudogene segment. This CDR3 comprises 16 residues. Here the CDR3 reads CASSLQGPNLYNEQFF. CDR3 bases: TGTGCCAGCAGTCTACAGGGTCCCAATCTTTACAATGAGCAGTTCTTC.

J is TRBJ2-1 and V is TRBV20-1; possible D gene TRBD2, 5 bases. Trimming took off 1 base at V and 10 bases at J, with 11 bases between the two ends. Germline lookup yields CDR1 DFQATT and CDR2 SNEGSKA (reference sequence). The CDR3 runs 12 residues. CDR3 coding DNA: TGCAGTGCTAGAGGGGTACGAGGGGAGCAGTTCTTC. Translation: CSARGVRGEQFF.

There are many counts of this clonotype. This chain links TRBV10-2 with TRBJ2-1; the match to TRBD1 covers 9 bases. The ends lost 6 bases at V and 0 bases at J; junction bases unmatched: 3. Germline values: CDR1 WSHSY, CDR2 SAAADI. The CDR3 length is 15 residues. The CDR3 sequence is CASRRDRVSYNEQFF. The CDR3 DNA sequence: TGCGCCAGCAGGAGGGACAGGGTCTCCTACAATGAGCAGTTCTTC.